The text below deals with one T cell receptor beta chain. Its specificity is unknown. Sequenced by immunoSEQ multiplex PCR; TCRdb stores in-frame clones only, minus some. The sample comprises about 15,000 clones, around four fifths of which are singletons, and 1% rests with the top ten. Every one of the patients relapsed after autologous stem cell transplantation (brentuximab vedotin exposure was variable). Negative magnetic selection isolated CD4+ T cells from thawed PBMCs. Best response was recorded as complete response, partial response or progressive disease. The data stem from a study of PD-1 blockade in classical Hodgkin lymphoma. Study conclusions and caveats: Diversity in CD4+ TCRs, unlike that measured in CD8+ TCRs, had risen significantly by C4D1. The diversity seen at baseline in complete responders resembled that of newly diagnosed patients.

Trimming took 6 bases from V and 1 from J, leaving 9 bases between them. Germline assignment: CDR1 ENHRY and CDR2 SYGVKD. This CDR3 has 13 amino acids. The sample was CD4+ T cells from blood, taken at baseline. The source is a human donor with classical Hodgkin lymphoma. This chain uses TRBV10-3 with TRBJ1-1; D is unresolved. The CDR3 reads CAISLTENTEAFF. The CDR3 nucleotides read TGTGCCATCAGCCTCACAGAGAACACTGAAGCTTTCTTT.